The 19 T cell receptor beta chains in this list originate from one sample, sequenced in a study of graft-versus-host responses after intestinal transplantation. Repertoires were generated with immunoSEQ multiplex PCR, while TCRdb's copy carries only in-frame clones and drops some. There are around 110,000 clones in the sample; approximately 90% occur only once, and approximately 0.17% lies in the top ten. Their recognized antigens are unknown. The material sequenced was unstimulated CD4+ T cells sorted from spleen or lymph node cells, taken before intestinal transplant. These receptors originate from a human donor who received an intestinal transplant.

The CDR3 DNA sequence: TGTGCCAGCAGCTTCCGGACTAGCGGGAGGGAAGATACGCAGTATTTT. Its translation is CASSFRTSGREDTQYF. The V and J genes are TRBV9 and TRBJ2-3, with TRBD2 matching over 15 bases. Germline V gives CDR1 SGDLS, CDR2 YYNGEE. The CDR3 totals 16 residues. V shed 4 bases, J shed 5 bases, and the junction held 5 bases outside the gene matches.

This clone was picked up a small number of times. The V and J genes are TRBV6-6 and TRBJ2-7; the match to TRBD1 covers 10 bases. Looked up from germline, CDR1 is MNHNY and CDR2 is SVGAGI (reference sequence). J lost 7 bases, V lost 2 bases, and 5 bases had no gene match. The CDR3 totals 14 residues. CDR3 nucleotides: TGTGCCAGCAGTTACGACAGGGGGCTATGGGAGCAGTACTTC. Its protein is CASSYDRGLWEQYF.

V usage is TRBV10-2 and J usage is TRBJ2-1; 8 nucleotides line up with TRBD2. Trimming cost V 6 bases and J 1 base; bases outside gene matches: 5. Per the germline V gene, CDR1 is WSHSY and CDR2 is SAAADI. This CDR3 has 15 residues. CDR3 in DNA: TGCGCCAGCAGGGAGCGGGAGCTATCCTACAATGAGCAGTTCTTC. Translation gives CASRERELSYNEQFF.

The chain recombines TRBV7-2 with TRBJ2-7; 7 bases are shared with TRBD1. The V segment lost 5 bases and the J segment 5 bases; nucleotides outside the gene matches: 15. The CDR3 contains 16 residues. Germline V gene data show CDR1 as SGHTA and CDR2 as FQGNSA. The CDR3, as DNA: TGTGCCAGCAGCGTCCAGGGACAGTTTTTTCCCCACGAGCAGTACTTC. This codes for CASSVQGQFFPHEQYF.

This rearrangement joins TRBV5-5 to TRBJ1-3; TRBD1 agrees at 8 bases. Germline CDR1 is SGHKS and CDR2 is YYEKEE (reference sequence). With 4 bases clipped from V and 4 bases from J, the junction kept 13 bases outside the gene matches. The CDR3 has 17 residues. CDR3 nucleotide sequence: TGTGCCAGCAGCACTCAAGGACAGGGTAGAGCCGGAAACACCATATATTTT. This gives the protein CASSTQGQGRAGNTIYF.

This sequence joins TRBV25-1 and TRBJ2-6; the D gene is possibly TRBD1 (6 bases). The CDR3 is made up of 18 amino acids. The V gene's germline CDR1 is MGHDK and CDR2 SYGVNS. Trimming removed 5 bases from V and 1 base from J, with 18 bases in between. Here the CDR3 reads CASSFRGITKSGANVLTF. The CDR3 DNA reads as TGTGCCAGCAGTTTCAGGGGAATAACCAAGTCTGGGGCCAACGTCCTGACTTTC.

This chain joins TRBV7-2 and TRBJ1-2; D remains unclear. Looked up from germline, CDR1 is SGHTA and CDR2 is FQGNSA. V gave up 3 bases and J gave up 8 bases, with 7 bases separating them. The CDR3 is made up of 11 amino acids. CDR3 sequence (DNA): TGTGCCAGCAGCTTCGAACGGGGCTACACCTTC. It codes for CASSFERGYTF.

This chain uses TRBV4-2 with TRBJ2-7; no firm D call. Germline-derived CDR1 and CDR2 are LGHNA and YNFKEQ. The CDR3 has 17 amino acids. V gave up 0 bases and J gave up 2 bases, with 17 bases separating them. The CDR3 protein is CASSQESGGRPPYEQYF. In DNA form, the CDR3 reads TGTGCCAGCAGCCAAGAGTCTGGTGGGCGCCCACCCTACGAGCAGTACTTC.

This chain links TRBV2 with TRBJ1-3; D is undetermined. CDR1 SNHLY and CDR2 FYNNEI come from the germline V gene. The CDR3 runs 14 residues. Deletions cut 4 bases from V and 0 bases from J, with 7 bases between. The CDR3 DNA reads TGTGCCAGCAGTGTCGTCTACTCTGGAAACACCATATATTTT. Translating it yields CASSVVYSGNTIYF. Based on the CDR3 plus reference TRBV2 and TRBJ1-3, the full variable domain is EPEVTQTPSHQVTQMGQEVILRCVPISNHLYFYWYRQILGQKVEFLVSFYNNEISEKSEIFDDQFSVERPDGSNFTLKIRSTKLEDSAMYFCASSVVYSGNTIYFGEGSWLTVV.

The genes are TRBV7-9 and TRBJ1-2; the D gene is possibly TRBD1 (5 bases). The CDR3 sequence is 17 residues long. Trimming cost V 4 bases and J 11 bases, with 29 bases left between them. Germline V lookup: CDR1 SEHNR, CDR2 FQNEAQ (reference sequence). The CDR3 spells CASSSNIPRDSAIGYTF. The CDR3 nucleotides are TGTGCCAGCAGCTCAAACATCCCCAGGGATTCCGCTATTGGGTACACCTTC.

This clone showed up just once. The genes are TRBV5-1 and TRBJ2-1; the match to TRBD2 covers 7 bases. J gave up 8 bases and V 1 base, and 3 bases lay outside the gene matches. CDR1 is SGHRS and CDR2 is YFSETQ in the germline V gene. CDR3 size: 13 residues. Here the CDR3 DNA reads TGCGCCAGCAGCTTGATGGGGGGGGATGAGCAGTTCTTC. This encodes CASSLMGGDEQFF.

The chain joins TRBV9 to TRBJ1-5; possible D gene TRBD1, 5 bases. Germline assignment: CDR1 SGDLS and CDR2 YYNGEE. This CDR3 region has 17 residues. V was cut by 6 bases and J by 0 bases, with 19 bases left in between. This CDR3 reads CASTRQTVDISNQPQHF. CDR3 coding DNA: TGTGCCAGCACACGACAGACAGTCGACATTAGCAATCAGCCCCAGCATTTT. The full variable domain, in which reference TRBV9 and TRBJ1-5 provide the parts outside the CDR3, is DSGVTQTPKHLITATGQRVTLRCSPRSGDLSVYWYQQSLDQGLQFLIQYYNGEERAKGNILERFSAQQFPDLHSELNLSSLELGDSALYFCASTRQTVDISNQPQHFGDGTRLSIL.

The gene calls are TRBV6-5 and TRBJ2-7; 9 bases map to TRBD1. The CDR3 is made up of 13 amino acids. CDR1 and CDR2 from the germline V gene are MNHEY and SVGAGI. The V segment lost 6 bases and the J segment 2 bases; nucleotides outside the gene matches: 2. CDR3 nucleotide sequence: TGTGCCAGCAGGGACAGGGGACCCTACGAGCAGTACTTC. Its translation is CASRDRGPYEQYF.

This clone was seen a handful of times. The chain joins TRBV29-1 to TRBJ1-2; a possible D gene is TRBD1 (6 bases). This CDR3 is built from 14 residues. The germline gives CDR1 SQVTM, CDR2 ANQGSEA. Trimming cost V 4 bases and J 8 bases, with 20 bases left between them. The CDR3 coding sequence is TGCAGCGTTGTCCGGGCCCAGGGGAGTGAGGGCTACACCTTC. It is translated as CSVVRAQGSEGYTF.

This clone was seen only a few times. The chain couples TRBV5-5 to TRBJ1-4, with 7 bases aligning to TRBD1. CDR1 is SGHKS, CDR2 YYEKEE, per germline (reference sequence). This CDR3 contains 16 residues. The J segment lost 1 base and the V segment lost 4 bases, leaving 7 bases of the junction unmatched. CDR3 coding DNA: TGTGCCAGCAGCAAACAGGGGCCTGAAACTAATGAAAAACTGTTTTTT. Translation: CASSKQGPETNEKLFF. The full variable domain, its missing parts supplied by reference TRBV5-5 and TRBJ1-4, is DAGVTQSPTHLIKTRGQQVTLRCSPISGHKSVSWYQQVLGQGPQFIFQYYEKEERGRGNFPDRFSARQFPNYSSELNVNALLLGDSALYLCASSKQGPETNEKLFFGSGTQLSVL.

The chain joins TRBV19 to TRBJ2-5; 15 bases map to TRBD2. CDR1 and CDR2 from the germline V gene are LNHDA and SQIVND (reference sequence). With V trimmed by 3 bases and J by 4 bases, 0 bases remained unmatched. The CDR3 has 15 amino acids. The CDR3: CASSMGLAGGETQYF. The CDR3 DNA is TGTGCCAGTAGTATGGGACTAGCGGGGGGAGAGACCCAGTACTTC.

The rearrangement uses TRBV4-3 and TRBJ2-5; the match to TRBD2 covers 8 bases. The CDR3 has 19 amino acids. Looked up from germline, CDR1 is LGHNA and CDR2 is YSLEER. V shed 0 bases, J shed 2 bases, and the junction held 14 bases outside the gene matches. The DNA for the CDR3 is TGCGCCAGCAGCCAAGATTTGACGGGCGCGGCGGGGGGACAAGAGACCCAGTACTTC. Its translation: CASSQDLTGAAGGQETQYF.

A single count supports this clone. This chain connects TRBV6-1 to TRBJ2-2, with TRBD1 as a possible D gene (5 bases). Trimming shortened V by 1 base and J by 0 bases, and 15 bases separated the two germline ends. The V gene's germline CDR1 is MNHNS and CDR2 SASEGT. The CDR3 has 18 residues. CDR3 sequence reads: CASSEGVWGRANTGELFF. The DNA of the CDR3 is TGTGCCAGCAGTGAAGGGGTTTGGGGCAGGGCGAACACCGGGGAGCTGTTTTTT.

The chain is built from TRBV14 and TRBJ2-5, with D maybe TRBD1 (5 bases). The germline V gene has CDR1 SGHDN and CDR2 FVKESK. The CDR3 is made up of 15 amino acids. Between the trimmed V and J ends, which lost 3 bases and 1 base, there was a span of 12 bases. The CDR3 sequence: CASSQLGDLQETQYF. The CDR3 DNA reads as TGTGCCAGCAGCCAGCTAGGGGATCTCCAAGAGACCCAGTACTTC.